These 12 T cell receptor beta chains were all obtained from the same sample, sequenced in a study of cytomegalovirus exposure and HLA in healthy donors. PCR was performed using 60 Vbeta and 13 Jbeta primers. Libraries were prepared by immunoSEQ multiplex PCR; TCRdb keeps only in-frame clonotypes and omits some of them. Among some 100,000 clones listed, about four fifths were seen once. The sequenced sample was PBMCs. These receptors were collected from a woman aged 40 to 49 in good health and CMV-seronegative.

The chain couples TRBV7-9 to TRBJ2-3; 7 bases are a match to TRBD2. The junction had 8 bases not matched to a gene; V was cut back by 1 base and J by 4 bases. Germline CDR1 and CDR2: SEHNR and FQNEAQ (reference sequence). The CDR3 runs to 16 residues. CDR3 region: CASSLVREPRADTQYF. CDR3 bases: TGTGCCAGCAGCTTAGTGCGGGAGCCCCGCGCAGATACGCAGTATTTT.

The rearrangement joins TRBV7-8 to TRBJ2-1; 13 bases align to TRBD2. This CDR3 has 17 amino acids. V was clipped by 5 bases and J by 3 bases; unmatched bases: 7. Germline V lookup: CDR1 SGHVS, CDR2 FQNEAQ. CDR3 DNA: TGTGCCAGCAGCGACGGACTAGCGGGAGCCAACTACAATGAGCAGTTCTTC. This translates into CASSDGLAGANYNEQFF.

This sequence joins TRBV2 and TRBJ1-1, with TRBD1 as a possible D gene (6 bases). V was pared by 5 bases and J by 7 bases, with 17 bases between. Germline-derived CDR1 and CDR2 are SNHLY and FYNNEI. There are 14 residues in the CDR3. The CDR3 region is CASSWDTEVGEAFF. DNA for the CDR3: TGTGCCAGCAGTTGGGACACCGAAGTCGGTGAAGCTTTCTTT.

The rearrangement links TRBV4-3 to TRBJ2-3, with D perhaps TRBD1 (8 bases). The CDR3 runs to 18 residues. V was cut by 0 bases and J by 8 bases, with 24 bases left in between. Germline assignment: CDR1 LGHNA and CDR2 YSLEER. The CDR3 nucleotides read TGCGCCAGCAGCCAAGATCTCGTCCAGGGGGCGCCGGGAGGTACGCAGTATTTT. This translates into CASSQDLVQGAPGGTQYF.

This chain joins TRBV30 and TRBJ2-2, with TRBD2 as a possible D gene (5 bases). Germline lookup yields CDR1 GTSNPN and CDR2 SVGIG (reference sequence). This CDR3 has 14 residues. The V end was cut by 4 bases, the J end by 8 bases, with 17 bases between. CDR3 residues: CAWNGGAAWGELFF. The CDR3 region has the DNA TGTGCCTGGAATGGCGGAGCGGCTTGGGGGGAGCTGTTTTTT. Combining the CDR3 with reference TRBV30 and TRBJ2-2 gives the whole variable domain SQTIHQWPATLVQPVGSPLSLECTVEGTSNPNLYWYRQAAGRGLQLLFYSVGIGQISSEVPQNLSASRPQDRQFILSSKKLLLSDSGFYLCAWNGGAAWGELFFGEGSRLTVL.

The gene calls are TRBV29-1 and TRBJ1-2; tentatively, D is TRBD1 (6 bases). Trimming removed 6 bases at V and 3 bases at J, with 11 bases between. CDR1 and CDR2 (germline): SQVTM, ANQGSEA. CDR3 size: 12 residues. This chain's CDR3 is CSVAPGDYGYTF. The DNA for the CDR3 is TGCAGCGTGGCCCCAGGGGACTATGGCTACACCTTC. Combining the CDR3 with reference TRBV29-1 and TRBJ1-2 gives the whole variable domain SAVISQKPSRDICQRGTSLTIQCQVDSQVTMMFWYRQQPGQSLTLIATANQGSEATYESGFVIDKFPISRPNLTFSTLTVSNMSPEDSSIYLCSVAPGDYGYTFGSGTRLTVV.

The chain recombines TRBV10-3 with TRBJ2-3; maybe TRBD1 (6 bases). The CDR3 is 13 residues long. V was shortened by 8 bases and J by 0 bases, with 9 bases between the two germline ends. Germline assignment: CDR1 ENHRY and CDR2 SYGVKD. The CDR3 DNA reads as TGTGCCATCGAGGGGGAAAGCACAGATACGCAGTATTTT. It codes for CAIEGESTDTQYF.

CDR3 loop: CSVDTVPGANVLTF. The CDR3 DNA is TGCAGCGTTGATACAGTCCCGGGGGCCAACGTCCTGACTTTC. This chain joins TRBV29-1 and TRBJ2-6, with no clear D. This CDR3 has 14 amino acids. Trimming stripped 3 bases from V and 4 bases from J, with 10 bases between. Germline CDR1 is SQVTM and CDR2 is ANQGSEA.

The gene calls are TRBV19 and TRBJ2-7; a weak D match, TRBD2 (5 bases). CDR1 LNHDA and CDR2 SQIVND come from the germline V gene (reference sequence). Trimming cost V 5 bases and J 5 bases, with 10 bases left between them. The CDR3 runs 12 residues. Here the CDR3 DNA reads TGTGCCAGTAGTGGCGGGTTCCACGAGCAGTACTTC. Translating it yields CASSGGFHEQYF.

V is TRBV6-5 and J is TRBJ2-7, with TRBD1 matching 10 bases. The CDR3 runs 14 residues. Germline CDR1 and CDR2: MNHEY and SVGAGI. Trimming cost V 5 bases and J 3 bases; bases outside gene matches: 4. The CDR3 bases are TGTGCCAGCAGTCCCCGGACAGGGGGCTACGAGCAGTACTTC. This gives the protein CASSPRTGGYEQYF.

The CDR3 DNA follows: TGTGCCAGCTCAGGGGCCCCGGGAGAGGAGACCCAGTACTTC. Residues: CASSGAPGEETQYF. The chain has TRBV18 and TRBJ2-5; D may be TRBD2 (6 bases). V was cut by 5 bases and J by 5 bases, with 15 bases left in between. Germline-derived CDR1 and CDR2 are KGHSH and LQKENI. The CDR3 is 14 residues long.

J is TRBJ2-1 and V is TRBV14, with D uncertain. This CDR3 has 17 amino acids. The germline CDR1 and CDR2 sequences are SGHDN and FVKESK. Trimming removed 5 bases at V and 7 bases at J, with 24 bases between. The CDR3 DNA reads TGTGCCAGCAGCAATACATTCCTAACCTCTGTACTAAATGAGCAGTTCTTC. This gives the protein CASSNTFLTSVLNEQFF.